This T cell receptor beta chain is drawn from a study of T cell changes during pregnancy in multiple sclerosis. The protocol was immunoSEQ multiplex PCR, while the TCRdb copy is restricted to in-frame clones and leaves out a portion. The table has more than 50,000 clones, around 89% seen once. Germline CDR1 is SGHDT and CDR2 is YYEEEE. CDR3 length: 14 amino acids. Trimming took off 0 bases at V and 6 bases at J, with 10 bases between the two ends. The V call is TRBV5-6, the J call TRBJ2-1; D not certain. The TCR was taken from a female donor with multiple sclerosis, enrolled in a pregnancy study. Sequences were derived from peripheral blood, sampled in the first trimester of pregnancy. CDR3 loop: CASSLVGLGNEQFF. The CDR3, as DNA: TGTGCCAGCAGCTTGGTTGGGCTTGGCAATGAGCAGTTCTTC.